These T cell receptor beta chains were read from a single sample in a study of blood T cell repertoires in COVID-19. Repertoires were generated with immunoSEQ multiplex PCR, while TCRdb's copy carries only in-frame clones and drops some. This repertoire shows about 210,000 clones, 82% found once; its top ten account for 5.2%. Sample: peripheral blood. These receptors all stem from a woman aged 70-85 years with COVID-19, enrolled during active disease. CDR3s include the opening cysteine and the closing phenylalanine or tryptophan. Fields, in order: V gene, clone size, D gene, J gene, CDR3 DNA, CDR3 protein. D genes are given only for firm matches. Expanded clones are given a class, and other clones once, few, many or no size at all.

TRBV5-1	-	TRBD1	TRBJ2-5	TGCGCCAGCAGCTTGACAGGGGCAGAGACCCAGTACTTC	CASSLTGAETQYF
TRBV7-2	-	-	TRBJ1-3	TGTGCCAGCAGCTTAATGGGGGCAGGAAACACCATATATTTT	CASSLMGAGNTIYF
TRBV24-1	-	TRBD1	TRBJ1-2	TGTGCCACCAACCGACAGGGATCTAACTATGGCTACACCTTC	CATNRQGSNYGYTF
TRBV4-1	-	TRBD1	TRBJ2-7	TGCGCCAGCAGCCGAAGTACCTCCGGGACAGGTCCCTACGAGCAGTACTTC	CASSRSTSGTGPYEQYF
TRBV10-3	-	TRBD2	TRBJ2-3	TGTGCCATCAGTGAGTCTCGGACTAGAGGCACAGATACGCAGTATTTT	CAISESRTRGTDTQYF
TRBV10-3	-	-	TRBJ2-7	TGTGCCATCAGACAGGCCATAGTAGGGGACTACGAGCAGTACTTC	CAIRQAIVGDYEQYF
TRBV15	-	TRBD1	TRBJ2-5	TGTGCCACCAGCAGAGGACAGGGGTTTGAAGAGACCCAGTACTTC	CATSRGQGFEETQYF
TRBV7-3	-	-	TRBJ2-7	TGTGCCAGCAGCTTTGCAGGAACTCGCTCCTACGAGCAGTACTTC	CASSFAGTRSYEQYF
TRBV6-6	-	TRBD1	TRBJ2-1	TGTGCCTCCTCCTGGACAGGGGGCAGCGATGAGCAGTTCTTC	CASSWTGGSDEQFF
TRBV10-3	-	-	TRBJ1-2	TGTGCCATCAGTGAGATGGGACAAGCCTATGGCTACACCTTC	CAISEMGQAYGYTF
TRBV11-2	-	TRBD1	TRBJ1-6	TGTGCCAGCAGCTTAGGGGACAGGGCAGGGGGTAATTCACCCCTCCACTTT	CASSLGDRAGGNSPLHF
TRBV6-5	once	-	TRBJ1-3	TGTGCCAGCAGTTACTCGACTGGGTATGGGAACACCATATATTTT	CASSYSTGYGNTIYF
TRBV19	once	TRBD1	TRBJ1-2	TGTGCCAGTAGCGGACAGGGGGCGAACTATGGCTACACCTTC	CASSGQGANYGYTF
TRBV3-1/TRBV3-2	-	-	TRBJ2-1	TGTGCCAGCAGCCAAGGCGGGGCGGGACGGTACAATGAGCAGTTCTTC	CASSQGGAGRYNEQFF
TRBV19	-	-	TRBJ1-5	TGTGCCAGTAGTGCATCCCCTCGACAAGGCAATCAGCCCCAGCATTTT	CASSASPRQGNQPQHF
TRBV6-5	-	TRBD1	TRBJ2-7	TGTGCCAGCAGTTACTCGCCGGACAGGTACGAGCAGTACTTC	CASSYSPDRYEQYF
TRBV5-1	-	TRBD2	TRBJ2-1	TGCGCCAGCAGCTTCATAGCGGGAAGCTACAATGAGCAGTTCTTC	CASSFIAGSYNEQFF
TRBV12-3/TRBV12-4	-	TRBD1	TRBJ2-7	TGTGCCAGCAGTAGGGACAGGGTTGAGCAGTACTTC	CASSRDRVEQYF
TRBV9	-	TRBD2	TRBJ2-3	TGTGCCAGCAGCGGACTAGCGGGAGTCCCAGATACGCAGTATTTT	CASSGLAGVPDTQYF
TRBV2	-	-	TRBJ1-4	TGTGCCTCGGGAAGGGAGAATGAAAAACTGTTTTTT	CASGRENEKLFF
TRBV18	-	-	TRBJ1-3	TGTGCCAGCTCGCCCTCACAACCGGCGGGGGACTCTGGAAACACCATATATTTT	CASSPSQPAGDSGNTIYF
TRBV19	-	TRBD1	TRBJ1-2	TGTGCCAGTATGGACAGGGGGGCTAACTATGGCTACACCTTC	CASMDRGANYGYTF
TRBV11-3	-	TRBD1	TRBJ2-7	TGTGCCAGCAGCTCCCGACAGGGGGGCGAGCAGTACTTC	CASSSRQGGEQYF
TRBV24-1	-	-	TRBJ1-2	TGTGCCACCAGTAGCGGACAGCCCGACGGCTATGGCTACACCTTC	CATSSGQPDGYGYTF
TRBV11-3	-	-	TRBJ2-1	TGTGCCAGCAGCTTAGTACCGGGAGCTTCTCTCAATGAGCAGTTCTTC	CASSLVPGASLNEQFF
TRBV7-2	-	-	TRBJ1-4	TGTGCCAGCAGCCCACAGGGTGGGGCGTTGAAACTGTTTTTT	CASSPQGGALKLFF
TRBV4-1	few	-	TRBJ2-7	TGCGCCAGCAGCCAAGTGGGACAAGGGGCCGGGGAGCAGTACTTC	CASSQVGQGAGEQYF
TRBV27	-	-	TRBJ2-3	TGTGCCAGCAGCCCCCGGACAGATACGCAGTATTTT	CASSPRTDTQYF
TRBV7-2	-	TRBD2	TRBJ2-1	TGTGCCAGCAGCTTCCCACGGACTAGCGGATACAATGAGCAGTTCTTC	CASSFPRTSGYNEQFF
TRBV14	-	TRBD2	TRBJ2-2	TGTGCCAGCGCTGACATAGCGGGAGTCACCGGGGAGCTGTTTTTT	CASADIAGVTGELFF
TRBV5-1	-	-	TRBJ2-7	TGCGCCAGCAGCTTGGGGGCAGCCACCTACGAGCAGTACTTC	CASSLGAATYEQYF
TRBV11-2	-	-	TRBJ1-2	TGTGCCAGCAGCTTTGCAGGGGCCGGCTACACCTTC	CASSFAGAGYTF
TRBV5-1	few	TRBD1	TRBJ2-7	TGCGCCAGCAGCACGGGACAGAGCTACGAGCAGTACTTC	CASSTGQSYEQYF
TRBV3-1/TRBV3-2	once	TRBD1	TRBJ2-7	TGTGCCAGCAGCAACGATATGAAGGGACAGCGAGCCTACGAGCAGTACTTC	CASSNDMKGQRAYEQYF
TRBV3-1/TRBV3-2	-	-	TRBJ1-4	TGTGCCAGCAGCCTGGGGGGGCTGGATGAAAAACTGTTTTTT	CASSLGGLDEKLFF
TRBV7-8	-	-	TRBJ1-3	TGTGCCAGCAGCCCCAAGGGAGGGCTAGGAAACACCATATATTTT	CASSPKGGLGNTIYF
TRBV10-1	-	-	TRBJ2-2	TGCGCCAGCAGCCAGGGGTCAGGGAATAAGCCCGGGGAGCTGTTTTTT	CASSQGSGNKPGELFF
TRBV28	-	TRBD2	TRBJ2-7	TGTGCCAGCAGTCCTTATCTAGCGGGAGTCTACGAGCAGTACTTC	CASSPYLAGVYEQYF
TRBV28	-	-	TRBJ2-4	TGTGCCAGCAGTTTTGGAGGTGGGGTAGCCAAAAACATTCAGTACTTC	CASSFGGGVAKNIQYF